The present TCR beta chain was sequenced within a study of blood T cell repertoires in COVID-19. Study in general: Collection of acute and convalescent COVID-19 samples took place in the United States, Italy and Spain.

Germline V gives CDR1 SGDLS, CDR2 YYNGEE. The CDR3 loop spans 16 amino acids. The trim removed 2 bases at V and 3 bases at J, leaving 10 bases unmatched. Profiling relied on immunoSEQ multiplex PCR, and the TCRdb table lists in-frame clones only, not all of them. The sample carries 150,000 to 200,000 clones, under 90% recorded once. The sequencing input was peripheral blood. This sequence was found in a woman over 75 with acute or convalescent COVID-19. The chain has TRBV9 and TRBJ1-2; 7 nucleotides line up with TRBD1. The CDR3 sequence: CASSVTGATFDYGYTF. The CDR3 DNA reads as TGTGCCAGCAGCGTCACAGGGGCCACTTTTGACTATGGCTACACCTTC. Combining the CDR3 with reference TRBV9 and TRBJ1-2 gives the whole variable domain DSGVTQTPKHLITATGQRVTLRCSPRSGDLSVYWYQQSLDQGLQFLIQYYNGEERAKGNILERFSAQQFPDLHSELNLSSLELGDSALYFCASSVTGATFDYGYTFGSGTRLTVV.